One sample yielded the 14 T cell receptor beta chains listed below, sequenced in a study of T cell changes during pregnancy in multiple sclerosis. Repertoires were generated with immunoSEQ multiplex PCR, while TCRdb's copy carries only in-frame clones and drops some. The table has about 50,000 clones, around 90% seen once; the top ten hold 0.27%. The sequencing here drew on CD4+ T cells from peripheral blood mononuclear cells, taken in the second trimester of pregnancy. The receptors shown here come from a female donor with multiple sclerosis, enrolled in a pregnancy study.

The V and J genes are TRBV28 and TRBJ2-2; D gene uncertain. Trimming cost V 5 bases and J 3 bases, with 7 bases left between them. The CDR3 covers 13 residues. Germline loops: CDR1 MDHEN, CDR2 SYDVKM. The CDR3 spells CASSPSDTGELFF. The CDR3 DNA follows: TGTGCCAGCAGTCCTTCAGACACCGGGGAGCTGTTTTTT.

The chain has TRBV10-3 and TRBJ1-2, with TRBD1 as a possible D gene (6 bases). V was shortened by 6 bases and J by 3 bases, with 14 bases between the two germline ends. The CDR3 spans 14 residues. Germline V gene lookup returns CDR1 ENHRY and CDR2 SYGVKD. The CDR3 loop is CAISLTGSDYGYTF. CDR3 sequence (DNA): TGTGCCATCAGCCTAACAGGGTCTGACTATGGCTACACCTTC.

The chain joins TRBV19 to TRBJ2-7, with D possibly matching TRBD1 (5 bases). The CDR3 length is 12 residues. Germline CDR1 reads LNHDA; CDR2 reads SQIVND (reference sequence). Trimming took 8 bases from V and 1 from J, leaving 9 bases between them. The CDR3 sequence is CASASGSYEQYF. The CDR3 DNA follows: TGTGCCAGTGCGTCAGGGTCCTACGAGCAGTACTTC. The variable domain in full, completed from reference TRBV19 and TRBJ2-7, reads DGGITQSPKYLFRKEGQNVTLSCEQNLNHDAMYWYRQDPGQGLRLIYYSQIVNDFQKGDIAEGYSVSREKKESFPLTVTSAQKNPTAFYLCASASGSYEQYFGPGTRLTVT.

The chain carries TRBV30 and TRBJ1-1, with D possibly TRBD1 on 5 matching bases. The length of the CDR3 is 13 residues. The V end lost 2 bases, the J end lost 6 bases, and 13 bases lay between the germline ends. Germline V gene lookup returns CDR1 GTSNPN and CDR2 SVGIG (reference sequence). The CDR3 protein is CAWSNYRKAEAFF. The CDR3 nucleotides are TGTGCCTGGAGTAACTACAGGAAGGCTGAAGCTTTCTTT.

J is TRBJ2-1 and V is TRBV18; no reliable D call. The CDR3 loop spans 12 amino acids. CDR1 and CDR2 (germline): KGHSH, LQKENI. With 6 bases removed from V and 10 bases from J, the gap between germline ends came to 13 bases. DNA for the CDR3: TGTGCCAGCTCCAACTACCCCGGGGAGCAGTTCTTC. This encodes CASSNYPGEQFF.

This rearrangement joins TRBV5-1 to TRBJ2-3, with 8 bases lining up with TRBD1. From germline, CDR1 is SGHRS and CDR2 YFSETQ. The CDR3 loop spans 15 amino acids. V lost 4 bases to trimming and J lost 0 bases; unmatched junction nucleotides: 4. CDR3 sequence: CASSLRDRSTDTQYF. The CDR3 DNA is TGCGCCAGCAGCCTCCGGGACAGGAGCACAGATACGCAGTATTTT.

This chain links TRBV19 with TRBJ2-7; a weak D match, TRBD1 (5 bases). CDR3 length: 14 residues. Germline loops: CDR1 LNHDA, CDR2 SQIVND (reference sequence). Trimming took off 4 bases at V and 5 bases at J, with 15 bases between the two ends. CDR3: CASSRAGKAHEQYF. For the CDR3, the DNA is TGTGCCAGTAGTAGGGCAGGGAAAGCCCACGAGCAGTACTTC.

V usage is TRBV29-1 and J usage is TRBJ1-1; 7 bases fit TRBD1. V lost 7 bases to trimming and J lost 4 bases; unmatched junction nucleotides: 9. Germline loops: CDR1 SQVTM, CDR2 ANQGSEA. CDR3 length equals 13 residues. The CDR3 nucleotides read TGCAGCGGTGAGACAGGGTACGGCACTGAAGCTTTCTTT. It encodes CSGETGYGTEAFF. Supplemented by reference TRBV29-1 and TRBJ1-1, the full variable domain reads SAVISQKPSRDICQRGTSLTIQCQVDSQVTMMFWYRQQPGQSLTLIATANQGSEATYESGFVIDKFPISRPNLTFSTLTVSNMSPEDSSIYLCSGETGYGTEAFFGQGTRLTVV.

This sequence joins TRBV7-9 and TRBJ1-5; tentative D call: TRBD1 (6 bases). The CDR3 loop spans 17 amino acids. With 2 bases removed from V and 0 bases from J, the gap between germline ends came to 14 bases. CDR1 SEHNR and CDR2 FQNEAQ come from the germline V gene (reference sequence). For the CDR3, the DNA is TGTGCCAGCAGCTTAATTGCCCGGACAGTTAGCAATCAGCCCCAGCATTTT. This translates into CASSLIARTVSNQPQHF.

This rearrangement joins TRBV5-8 to TRBJ2-1; 7 bases are shared with TRBD2. Germline values: CDR1 SGHTS, CDR2 YDEGEE. Trimming took 7 bases from V and 15 from J; bases not matched to a gene: 10. The CDR3 length is 11 residues. The CDR3 sequence: CASRPREGLFF. DNA of the CDR3: TGTGCCAGCCGCCCGAGGGAGGGCTTGTTCTTC.

V usage is TRBV18 and J usage is TRBJ2-7, with 11 bases lining up with TRBD2. The CDR3 runs to 16 residues. Germline V lookup: CDR1 KGHSH, CDR2 LQKENI. The ends lost 2 bases at V and 3 bases at J; junction bases unmatched: 6. CDR3 loop: CASSPASGGLNYEQYF. Here the CDR3 DNA reads TGTGCCAGCTCACCAGCTAGCGGGGGGCTAAACTACGAGCAGTACTTC.

This clone was counted a single time. This chain connects TRBV9 to TRBJ2-1; D not certain. The ends were cut back, 0 bases at V and 0 bases at J, with 10 bases in the middle. CDR3 length: 16 residues. Germline CDR1 and CDR2: SGDLS and YYNGEE. As DNA, the CDR3 is TGTGCCAGCAGCGTAGATCCGAGGAGCTCCTACAATGAGCAGTTCTTC. It encodes CASSVDPRSSYNEQFF.

This clone was seen only a few times. This sequence joins TRBV7-2 and TRBJ2-4; tentatively, D is TRBD1 (6 bases). Germline CDR1 and CDR2: SGHTA and FQGNSA. The CDR3 has 15 residues. V was clipped by 3 bases and J by 8 bases, with 17 bases between them. The DNA of the CDR3 is TGTGCCAGCAGCTTGGGTTCAGGGGATGGTGACATTCAGTACTTC. Its protein is CASSLGSGDGDIQYF.

The J gene is TRBJ1-1, the V gene TRBV28; possibly TRBD1 for D (6 bases). The CDR3 contains 17 residues. Per germline, CDR1 MDHEN and CDR2 SYDVKM. The germline V and J ends were trimmed by 6 bases and 1 base, with 21 bases remaining between them. CDR3 coding DNA: TGTGCCAGCAGCTCCATCGTCCTATCCAGGGGGAACACTGAAGCTTTCTTT. Protein sequence: CASSSIVLSRGNTEAFF. Variable domain in full (rest from reference TRBV28 and TRBJ1-1): DVKVTQSSRYLVKRTGEKVFLECVQDMDHENMFWYRQDPGLGLRLIYFSYDVKMKEKGDIPEGYSVSREKKERFSLILESASTNQTSMYLCASSSIVLSRGNTEAFFGQGTRLTVV.